A single T cell receptor (beta chain) is shown here with its context. Its antigen is currently unknown. This sample is part of a study of response to subunit inactivated influenza vaccine. Whole-study results and caveats: New T cells are recruited in small numbers by each seasonal influenza vaccination, according to the authors' suggestion.

Looked up from germline, CDR1 is MGHDK and CDR2 is SYGVNS. CDR3 length: 15 residues. V was clipped by 4 bases and J by 0 bases, with 10 bases between them. TCRdb reprocessed the RT-PCR reads with MiXCR, giving one entry per CDR3 protein. Of over 150,000 distinct CDR3 sequences listed, approximately 8.7% are singletons. Sequenced material: non-naive T cells sorted from PBMCs, taken on the day of vaccination. V and J are TRBV25-1 and TRBJ2-1; no clear D. This clonotype originated in a man aged 50 to 60 who received an inactivated influenza vaccine. The CDR3 protein is CASSASWDSYNEQFF. For the CDR3, the DNA is TGTGCCAGCAGTGCTTCCTGGGACTCCTACAATGAGCAGTTCTTC.